This TCR beta chain was sequenced during a study of shared clonotypes between healthy human individuals. Assay runs were performed at deep level. Profiling relied on immunoSEQ multiplex PCR, and the TCRdb table lists in-frame clones only, not all of them. The sample lists over 400,000 clones, 65% to 85% occurring once. This clonotype was sampled from a woman aged 35 to 49 in good health. Some clones in this sample may be carry-over from other donors' samples. Source material: PBMCs.

CDR3 coding DNA: TGTGCCAGCTCACCACCCGTACGGGTCACCGGGGAGCTGTTTTTT. Translating gives CASSPPVRVTGELFF. The J gene is TRBJ2-2, the V gene TRBV18; D is ambiguous. V was shortened by 0 bases and J by 4 bases, with 9 bases between the two germline ends. The CDR3 is made up of 15 amino acids. Germline loops: CDR1 KGHSH, CDR2 LQKENI.